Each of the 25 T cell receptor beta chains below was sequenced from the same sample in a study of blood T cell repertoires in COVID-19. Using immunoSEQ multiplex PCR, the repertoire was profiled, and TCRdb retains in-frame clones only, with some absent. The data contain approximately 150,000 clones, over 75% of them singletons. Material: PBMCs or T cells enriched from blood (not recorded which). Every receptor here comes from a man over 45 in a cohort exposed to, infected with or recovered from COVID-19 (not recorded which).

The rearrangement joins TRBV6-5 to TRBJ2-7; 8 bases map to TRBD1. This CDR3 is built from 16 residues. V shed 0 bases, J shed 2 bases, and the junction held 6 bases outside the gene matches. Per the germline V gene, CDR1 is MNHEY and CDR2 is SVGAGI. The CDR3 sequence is CASSYSTPDRAYEQYF. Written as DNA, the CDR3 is TGTGCCAGCAGTTACTCGACCCCGGACAGGGCCTACGAGCAGTACTTC.

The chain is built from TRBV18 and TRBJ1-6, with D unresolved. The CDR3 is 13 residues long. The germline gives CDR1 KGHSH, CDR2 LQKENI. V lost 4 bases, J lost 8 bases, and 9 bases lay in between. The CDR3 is CASSRASDSPLHF. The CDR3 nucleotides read TGTGCCAGCTCACGGGCCAGTGATTCACCCCTCCACTTT.

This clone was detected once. The CDR3, as DNA: TGTGCCAGCATCCCCTTCGGGGAACGCGGGAACACTGAAGCTTTCTTT. Its translation is CASIPFGERGNTEAFF. This sequence joins TRBV5-4 and TRBJ1-1; D is uncertain. The CDR3 totals 16 residues. Trimming left V 6 bases short and J 1 base short, with 19 bases between. Germline values: CDR1 SGHNT, CDR2 YYREEE (reference sequence).

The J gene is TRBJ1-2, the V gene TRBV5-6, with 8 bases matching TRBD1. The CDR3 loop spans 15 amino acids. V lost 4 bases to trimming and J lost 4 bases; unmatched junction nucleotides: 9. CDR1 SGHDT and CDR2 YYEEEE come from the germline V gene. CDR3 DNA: TGTGCCAGCAGCAAATCCGGGACAGGAGGCTATGGCTACACCTTC. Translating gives CASSKSGTGGYGYTF.

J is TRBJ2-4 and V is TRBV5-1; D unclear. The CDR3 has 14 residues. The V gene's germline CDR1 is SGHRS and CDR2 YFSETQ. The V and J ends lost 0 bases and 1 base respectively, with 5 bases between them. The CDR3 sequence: CASSLDPAKNIQYF. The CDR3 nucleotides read TGCGCCAGCAGCTTGGATCCGGCCAAAAACATTCAGTACTTC.

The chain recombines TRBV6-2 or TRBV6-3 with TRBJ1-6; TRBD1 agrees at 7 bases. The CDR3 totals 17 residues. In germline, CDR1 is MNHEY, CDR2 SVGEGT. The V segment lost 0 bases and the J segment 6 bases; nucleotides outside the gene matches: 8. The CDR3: CASSYSRQGGGNSPLHF. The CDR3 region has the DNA TGTGCCAGCAGTTACTCGCGTCAGGGGGGAGGTAATTCACCCCTCCACTTT.

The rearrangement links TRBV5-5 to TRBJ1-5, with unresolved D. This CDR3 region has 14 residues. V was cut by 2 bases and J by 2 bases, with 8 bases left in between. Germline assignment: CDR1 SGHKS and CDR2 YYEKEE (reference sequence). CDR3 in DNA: TGTGCCAGCAGCTTCTGGGGAGGCAATCAGCCCCAGCATTTT. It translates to CASSFWGGNQPQHF.

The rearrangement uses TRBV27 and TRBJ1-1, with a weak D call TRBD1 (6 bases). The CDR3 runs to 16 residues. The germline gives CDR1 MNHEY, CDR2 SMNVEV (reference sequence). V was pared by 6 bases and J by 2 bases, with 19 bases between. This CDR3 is CASSPNQGSLNTEAFF. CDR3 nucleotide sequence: TGTGCCAGCAGCCCTAATCAGGGGTCGTTAAACACTGAAGCTTTCTTT.

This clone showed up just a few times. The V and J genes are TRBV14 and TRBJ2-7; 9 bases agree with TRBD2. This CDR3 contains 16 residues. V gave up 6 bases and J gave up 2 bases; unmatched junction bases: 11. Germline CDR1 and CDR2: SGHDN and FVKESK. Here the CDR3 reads CASSPRGGLSTYEQYF. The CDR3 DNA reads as TGTGCCAGCAGTCCGCGGGGGGGGCTTTCAACCTACGAGCAGTACTTC.

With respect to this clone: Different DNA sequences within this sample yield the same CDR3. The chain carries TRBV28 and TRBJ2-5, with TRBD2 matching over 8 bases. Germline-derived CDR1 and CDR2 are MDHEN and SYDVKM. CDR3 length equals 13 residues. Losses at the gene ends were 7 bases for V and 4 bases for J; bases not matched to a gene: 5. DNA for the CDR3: TGTGCCAGCATTCCGGGGGGGGGAGAGACCCAGTACTTC. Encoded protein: CASIPGGGETQYF.

This CDR3 is CASSLLAGGPETQYF. The DNA for the CDR3 is TGTGCCAGCAGCCTACTCGCGGGAGGGCCGGAGACCCAGTACTTC. The genes are TRBV5-4 and TRBJ2-5; 9 nucleotides align to TRBD2. The junction had 9 bases not matched to a gene; V was cut back by 4 bases and J by 5 bases. Germline V CDR1 and CDR2: SGHNT, YYREEE (reference sequence). The CDR3 is 15 amino acids.

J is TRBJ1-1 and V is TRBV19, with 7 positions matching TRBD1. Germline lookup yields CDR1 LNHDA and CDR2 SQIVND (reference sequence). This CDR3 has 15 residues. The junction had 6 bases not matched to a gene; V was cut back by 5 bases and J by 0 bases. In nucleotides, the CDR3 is TGTGCCAGTAGTGGACCGGGACAGTTGAACACTGAAGCTTTCTTT. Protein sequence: CASSGPGQLNTEAFF.

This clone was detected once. CDR3 amino acids: CASSPSAGGTDTQYF. The CDR3 DNA reads TGTGCCAGCTCACCCTCAGCGGGGGGCACAGATACGCAGTATTTT. The genes are TRBV18 and TRBJ2-3; 8 nucleotides match TRBD2. V was clipped by 3 bases and J by 1 base; unmatched bases: 3. Per germline, CDR1 KGHSH and CDR2 LQKENI. The CDR3 length is 15 residues.

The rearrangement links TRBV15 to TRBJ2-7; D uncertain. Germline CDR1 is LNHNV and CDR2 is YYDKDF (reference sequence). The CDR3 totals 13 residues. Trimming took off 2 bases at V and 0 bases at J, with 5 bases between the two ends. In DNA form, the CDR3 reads TGTGCCACCAGCAGATCTTCCTCCTACGAGCAGTACTTC. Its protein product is CATSRSSSYEQYF.

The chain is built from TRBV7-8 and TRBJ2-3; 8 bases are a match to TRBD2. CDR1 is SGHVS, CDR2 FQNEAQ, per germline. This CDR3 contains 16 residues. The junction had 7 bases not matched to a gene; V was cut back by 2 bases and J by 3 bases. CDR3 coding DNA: TGTGCCAGCAGCTTATTAACCAGCGGGAGTACAGATACGCAGTATTTT. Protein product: CASSLLTSGSTDTQYF.

The CDR3 loop reads CASSQARLAGDEQYF. The CDR3 nucleotides read TGTGCCAGCAGCCAAGCTCGGCTAGCTGGCGACGAGCAGTACTTC. This chain links TRBV4-2 with TRBJ2-7, with D possibly matching TRBD2 (5 bases). V was clipped by 1 base and J by 5 bases, with 15 bases between them. CDR1 and CDR2 from the germline V gene are LGHNA and YNFKEQ. CDR3 length: 15 amino acids.

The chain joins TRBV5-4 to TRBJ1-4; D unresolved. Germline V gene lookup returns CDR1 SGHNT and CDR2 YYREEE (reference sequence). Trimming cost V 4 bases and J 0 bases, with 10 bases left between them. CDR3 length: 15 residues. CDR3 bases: TGTGCCAGCAGCCCCGGAGGAGCAACTAATGAAAAACTGTTTTTT. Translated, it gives CASSPGGATNEKLFF.

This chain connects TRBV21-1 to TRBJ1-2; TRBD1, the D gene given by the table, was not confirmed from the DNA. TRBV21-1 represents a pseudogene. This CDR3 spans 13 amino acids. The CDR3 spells CASSKRRGQGYTF. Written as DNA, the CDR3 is TGTGCCAGCAGCAAACGGAGGGGGCAAGGCTACACCTTC.

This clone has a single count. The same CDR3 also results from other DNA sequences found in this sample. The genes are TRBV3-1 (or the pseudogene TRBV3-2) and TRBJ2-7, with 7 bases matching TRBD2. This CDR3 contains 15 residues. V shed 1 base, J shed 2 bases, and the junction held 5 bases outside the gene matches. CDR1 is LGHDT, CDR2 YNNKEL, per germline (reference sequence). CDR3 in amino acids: CASSQGLAGAYEQYF. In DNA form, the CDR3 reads TGTGCCAGCAGCCAAGGGCTCGCGGGAGCCTACGAGCAGTACTTC.

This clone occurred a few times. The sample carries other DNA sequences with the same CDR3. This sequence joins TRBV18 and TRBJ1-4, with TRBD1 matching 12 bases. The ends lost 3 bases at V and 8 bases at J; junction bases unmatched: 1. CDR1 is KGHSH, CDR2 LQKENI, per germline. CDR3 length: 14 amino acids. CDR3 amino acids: CASSPGTGGEKLFF. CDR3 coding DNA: TGTGCCAGCTCACCGGGGACAGGGGGCGAAAAACTGTTTTTT.

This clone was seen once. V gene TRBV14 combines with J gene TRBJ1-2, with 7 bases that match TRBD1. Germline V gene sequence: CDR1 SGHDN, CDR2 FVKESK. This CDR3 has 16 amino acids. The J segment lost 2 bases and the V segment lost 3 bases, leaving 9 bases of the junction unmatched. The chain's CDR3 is CASSQIGTDLNYGYTF. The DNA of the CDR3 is TGTGCCAGCAGCCAGATAGGGACAGATTTGAACTATGGCTACACCTTC.

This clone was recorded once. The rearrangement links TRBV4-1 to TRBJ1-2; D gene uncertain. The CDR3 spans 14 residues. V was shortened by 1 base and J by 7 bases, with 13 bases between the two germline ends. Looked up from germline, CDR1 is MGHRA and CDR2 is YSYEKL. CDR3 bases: TGCGCCAGCAGCCAAGGCCACCCAAGCGGTGGCTACACCTTC. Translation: CASSQGHPSGGYTF.

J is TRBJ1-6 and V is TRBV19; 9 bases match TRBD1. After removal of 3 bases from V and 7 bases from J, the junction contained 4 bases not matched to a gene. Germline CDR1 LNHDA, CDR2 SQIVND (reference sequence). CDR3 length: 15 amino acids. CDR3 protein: CASSMGTGYNSPLHF. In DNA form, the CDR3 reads TGTGCCAGTAGTATGGGGACAGGGTACAATTCACCCCTCCACTTT.

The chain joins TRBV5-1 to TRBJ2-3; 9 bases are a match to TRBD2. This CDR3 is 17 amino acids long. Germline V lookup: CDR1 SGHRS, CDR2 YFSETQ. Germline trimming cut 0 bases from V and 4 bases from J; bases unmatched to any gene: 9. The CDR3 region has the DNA TGCGCCAGCAGCTTGGTGGCTAGCGGGAAGGGTCCAGATACGCAGTATTTT. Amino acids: CASSLVASGKGPDTQYF.

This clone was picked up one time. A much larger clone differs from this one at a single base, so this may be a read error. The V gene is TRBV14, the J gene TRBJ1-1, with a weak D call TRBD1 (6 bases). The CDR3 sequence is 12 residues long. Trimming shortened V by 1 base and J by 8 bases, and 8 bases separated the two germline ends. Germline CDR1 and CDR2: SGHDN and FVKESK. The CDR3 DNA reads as TGTGCCAGCAGCCAAGCCGGGACAGAAGCTTTCTTT. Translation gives CASSQAGTEAFF.